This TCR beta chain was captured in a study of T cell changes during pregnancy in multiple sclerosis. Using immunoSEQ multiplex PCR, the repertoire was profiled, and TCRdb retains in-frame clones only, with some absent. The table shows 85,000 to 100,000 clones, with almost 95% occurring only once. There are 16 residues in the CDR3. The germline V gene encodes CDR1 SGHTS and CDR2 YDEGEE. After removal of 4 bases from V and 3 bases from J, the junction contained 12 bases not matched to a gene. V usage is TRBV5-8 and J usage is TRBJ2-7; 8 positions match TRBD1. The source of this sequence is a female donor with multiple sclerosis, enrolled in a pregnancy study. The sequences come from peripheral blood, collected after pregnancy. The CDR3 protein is CASSPDGTGMYYEQYF. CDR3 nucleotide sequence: TGTGCCAGCAGCCCGGACGGGACAGGAATGTACTACGAGCAGTACTTC.